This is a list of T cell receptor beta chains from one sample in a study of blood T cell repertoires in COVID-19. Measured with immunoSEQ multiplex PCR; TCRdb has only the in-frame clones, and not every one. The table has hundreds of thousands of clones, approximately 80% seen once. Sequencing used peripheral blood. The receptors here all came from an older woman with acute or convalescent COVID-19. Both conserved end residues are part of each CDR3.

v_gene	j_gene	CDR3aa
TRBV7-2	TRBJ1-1	CASSPGGGLNTEAFF
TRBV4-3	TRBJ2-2	CASSQDTRAYTGELFF
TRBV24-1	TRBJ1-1	CATKGQGATGEAFF
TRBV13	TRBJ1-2	CASSLAGNYGYTF
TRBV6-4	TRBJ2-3	CASSSGTGVRTDTQYF
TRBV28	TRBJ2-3	CASSLEASTDTQYF
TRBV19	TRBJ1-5	CASSVKTGLSNQPQHF
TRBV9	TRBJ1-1	CASSVGPGTGGNTEAFF
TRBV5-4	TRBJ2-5	CASSLGRRGSQETQYF
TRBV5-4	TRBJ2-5	CASSLETGLGETQYF
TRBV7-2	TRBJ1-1	CASSLGPEGDTEAFF
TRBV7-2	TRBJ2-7	CASSLSREQYEQYF
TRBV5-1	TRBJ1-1	CASSFDRNTEAFF
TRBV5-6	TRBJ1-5	CASSLGVSNQPQHF
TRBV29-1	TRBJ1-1	CSGGQIPEAFF
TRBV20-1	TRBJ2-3	CSASGRGAITDTQYF
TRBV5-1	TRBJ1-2	CASSLAAGGAYGYTF
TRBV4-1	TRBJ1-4	CASSQTGTGGYEKLFF
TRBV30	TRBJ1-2	CAWSLTGTHYGYTF
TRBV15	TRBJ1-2	CATSRDLGFNYGYTF
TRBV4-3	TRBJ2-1	CASSQGLSASGYNEQFF
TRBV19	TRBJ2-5	CASSNRLAGDQETQYF
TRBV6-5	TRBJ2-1	CASSSLRTSGEVLQFF
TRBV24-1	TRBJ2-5	CATSDPGGVMGETQYF
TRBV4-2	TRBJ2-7	CASSQGSGRTYEQYF
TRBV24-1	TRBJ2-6	CATSDPGRYSGANVLTF
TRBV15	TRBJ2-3	CATSQGGTDTQYF
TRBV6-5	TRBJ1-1	CAVQTETRGTEAFF
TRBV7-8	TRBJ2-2	CASRTGSAGYTGELFF
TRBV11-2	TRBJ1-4	CASSFGVAEKLFF
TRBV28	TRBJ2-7	CASSLPGLAGGEYF
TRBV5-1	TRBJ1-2	CASSFFEDYGYTF
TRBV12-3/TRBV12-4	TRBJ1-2	CASSQNRAKEDF
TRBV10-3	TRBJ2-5	CATQGEETQYF
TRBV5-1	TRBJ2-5	CASSPQGSSETQYF
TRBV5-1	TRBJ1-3	CASSLDTVNTIYF
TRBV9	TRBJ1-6	CASSVGTVQNSPLHF
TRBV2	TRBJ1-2	CASRDSPPRGYTF
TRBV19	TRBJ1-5	CASSIRGQGYNQPQHF